These T cell receptor beta chains were read from a single sample in a study of OX40 agonist ivuxolimab in advanced cancers. Sequencing was performed with immunoSEQ multiplex PCR; in TCRdb, only in-frame clones are kept and a portion is missing. The sample includes tens of thousands of clones, about 83% seen only once; the top ten take 20% to 25%. Specimen: CD4+ or CD8+ T cells sorted from blood, collected in a trial of the OX40 agonist ivuxolimab. The receptors derive from an adult with an advanced solid tumor such as melanoma, head and neck, liver or kidney cancer. The CDR3 runs from the conserved cysteine through the conserved F or W. D genes are given only for firm matches. The size entry is marked missing in some rows and otherwise reads once, few, many or a size class.

size	J	D	V	DNA	CDR3
-	TRBJ2-1	TRBD2	TRBV6-4	TGTGCCAGCAGTGACTCTAGCGGGGGGGCCAATGAGCAGTTCTTC	CASSDSSGGANEQFF
-	TRBJ2-7	-	TRBV19	TGTGCCAGTAGTAGCCAGTGGAGGGTGTACGAGCAGTACTTC	CASSSQWRVYEQYF
-	TRBJ2-7	-	TRBV30	TGTGCCTGGAGGGGGACAACACACTACGAGCAGTACTTC	CAWRGTTHYEQYF
-	TRBJ1-1	TRBD1	TRBV30	TGTGCCTGGAGTGGGGACAGGGGACCTGAAGCTTTCTTT	CAWSGDRGPEAFF
once	TRBJ1-5	-	TRBV27	TGTGCCAGCAGTTTATCTTTCTGGATTAATCAGCCCCAGCATTTT	CASSLSFWINQPQHF
-	TRBJ2-1	-	TRBV19	TGTGCCAGTAGTCGTTTTGGACAGCACAATGAGCAGTTCTTC	CASSRFGQHNEQFF
-	TRBJ2-3	-	TRBV6-4	TGTGCCAGCAGTGACTCAGTGGGCAAGCGCACAGATACGCAGTATTTT	CASSDSVGKRTDTQYF
-	TRBJ2-7	-	TRBV5-4	TGTGCCAGCAGCTTTCTAGGGGGGGTTACCTACGAGCAGTACTTC	CASSFLGGVTYEQYF
-	TRBJ2-2	TRBD2	TRBV27	TGTGCCAGCAGTTTAGTGGGAGGGCCGTCCGGGGAGCTGTTTTTT	CASSLVGGPSGELFF
-	TRBJ1-6	TRBD1	TRBV28	TGTGCCAGCAGCCCTACAGGGGACAATTCACCCCTCCACTTT	CASSPTGDNSPLHF
medium-sized	TRBJ2-3	TRBD2	TRBV9	TGTGCCAGCAGCGTAGCCGGACTAGCGAGTTGGACGCAGTATTTT	CASSVAGLASWTQYF
many	TRBJ2-3	-	TRBV9	TGTGCCAGCAGCGTAGTCTCCGGGAGCCCAGATACGCAGTATTTT	CASSVVSGSPDTQYF
-	TRBJ2-5	TRBD2	TRBV15	TGTGCCACCAGCAGGTGGCCGGGAGGGGAGACCCAGTACTTC	CATSRWPGGETQYF
-	TRBJ2-7	-	TRBV7-9	TGTGCCAGCAGCGCGAGGACAGTCCTTTCCTACGAGCAGTACTTC	CASSARTVLSYEQYF
-	TRBJ1-1	-	TRBV16	TGTGCCAGCAGAAAAAGAGCCGAGGGGAGCACTGAAGCTTTCTTT	CASRKRAEGSTEAFF
once	TRBJ2-7	-	TRBV7-9	TGTGCCAGCAGCTCACAACAGGGCCCCCTGACCGAGCAGTACTTC	CASSSQQGPLTEQYF
medium-sized	TRBJ2-7	TRBD1	TRBV7-9	TGTGCCAGCAGCTTCGGGACAGCGTTTTACGAGCAGTACTTC	CASSFGTAFYEQYF
-	TRBJ1-3	TRBD1	TRBV7-9	TGTGCCAGCAGCTTGGACAGGTTCCCCGGAAACACCATATATTTT	CASSLDRFPGNTIYF
-	TRBJ1-1	-	TRBV21-1	TGTGCCAGCAGCGCAGACAGCCTGAACACTGAAGCTTTCTTT	CASSADSLNTEAFF
-	TRBJ2-1	-	TRBV19	TGTGCCAGTAGTCCATATTCGGGAGAAGACAATGAGCAGTTCTTC	CASSPYSGEDNEQFF
-	TRBJ1-1	-	TRBV6-6	TGTGCCAGCAGTTACGGGACAGAAGCTTTCTTT	CASSYGTEAFF
-	TRBJ2-5	-	TRBV6-1	TGTGCCAGCAGTGATTATGCTGCGGTTTATTTGCCTCTACAAGAGACCCAGTACTTC	CASSDYAAVYLPLQETQYF
-	TRBJ2-1	-	TRBV7-9	TGTGCCAGCATCTCGGGGAGTGAGCAGTTCTTC	CASISGSEQFF
once	TRBJ2-1	TRBD2	TRBV4-1	TGCGCCAGCAGCCAAGAATTAGCGGGGGGGTACAATGAGCAGTTCTTC	CASSQELAGGYNEQFF
-	TRBJ2-3	TRBD1	TRBV7-9	TGTGCCAGCAGCTCGGACAGGGAGCAAGATACGCAGTATTTT	CASSSDREQDTQYF
-	TRBJ2-2	-	TRBV9	TGTGCCAGCAGCTACCGGGACTCGACAACCGGGGAGCTGTTTTTT	CASSYRDSTTGELFF
few	TRBJ1-6	-	TRBV6-6	TGTGCCAGCAGTCAGGCTTGGAACTCACCCCTCCACTTT	CASSQAWNSPLHF
-	TRBJ2-1	TRBD2	TRBV27	TGTGCCAGCACCTCACTAGCGGGAGCCCGCAATGAGCAGTTCTTC	CASTSLAGARNEQFF
-	TRBJ2-7	-	TRBV15	TGTGCCACCAGCAGAGCTCCTAGCACAAACTACGAGCAGTACTTC	CATSRAPSTNYEQYF
-	TRBJ2-2	-	TRBV4-1	TGCGCCAGCAGCCTCACGAACACCGGGGAGCTGTTTTTT	CASSLTNTGELFF
-	TRBJ2-3	TRBD1	TRBV7-3	TGTGCCAGCAGCTTAACGGCAGGGGGTTCAGATACGCAGTATTTT	CASSLTAGGSDTQYF
-	TRBJ2-1	-	TRBV27	TGTGCCAGCAGTTACGGGGCCCGCAATGAGCAGTTCTTC	CASSYGARNEQFF
-	TRBJ2-7	-	TRBV2	TGTGCCAGCAGCGACCGATACTCCTACGAGCAGTACTTC	CASSDRYSYEQYF
-	TRBJ1-1	-	TRBV30	TGTGCCTGGAGTGTATATGGGGGGCTGAATGAAGCTTTCTTT	CAWSVYGGLNEAFF
-	TRBJ2-7	-	TRBV30	TGTGCCTGGAGTCCCGCTAGGTTGGACTACGAGCAGTACTTC	CAWSPARLDYEQYF
-	TRBJ1-3	-	TRBV10-1	TGCGCCAGCAGTGAGTCTATCACAGAGACTGGAAACACCATATATTTT	CASSESITETGNTIYF
-	TRBJ2-7	TRBD1	TRBV25-1	TGTGCCAGCAGTGGACAGGGAAATCACCTCCCCGAGCAGTACTTC	CASSGQGNHLPEQYF
few	TRBJ1-5	-	TRBV7-9	TGTGCCAGCAGCTTAGGGGGGCTAGGTCAGCCCCAGCATTTT	CASSLGGLGQPQHF
-	TRBJ2-2	-	TRBV5-1	TGCGCCAGCACAGGGGGGGACAGACCCACCGGGGAGCTGTTTTTT	CASTGGDRPTGELFF
-	TRBJ2-2	-	TRBV11-1	TGTGCCAGCAGCTTAGTCGAGAACACCGGGGAGCTGTTTTTT	CASSLVENTGELFF
-	TRBJ1-2	TRBD1	TRBV10-2	TGCGCCAGCAGGACGGAGACAGGGTCCGGCTACACCTTC	CASRTETGSGYTF
-	TRBJ2-2	-	TRBV27	TGTGCCAGCAGTTTATCAGGGTCTTCCGGGGAGCTGTTTTTT	CASSLSGSSGELFF